This T cell receptor (beta chain) comes out of a study of Ad26.COV2.S vaccination and SARS-CoV-2 variants. Treatment: some 19 received Ad26.COV2.S at low or high dose, single or two shots; a few received placebo; per-sample allocation not given. Following the first vaccine or placebo injection, samples were taken on day 63. Clones were sequenced by immunoSEQ multiplex PCR, and TCRdb holds only the in-frame ones, with some missing. The sample contains around 380,000 clones, roughly nine tenths of which appear only once. The starting material was peripheral blood, obtained in a trial of Ad26.COV2.S vaccine versus placebo. This receptor was identified in a person between 18 and 59 years old who received the Ad26.COV2.S COVID-19 vaccine or a placebo.

The CDR3: CASSQGGILTDTQYF. CDR3 bases: TGCGCCAGCAGCCAAGGCGGAATCTTAACAGATACGCAGTATTTT. The rearrangement uses TRBV4-3 and TRBJ2-3; no firm D call. This CDR3 spans 15 amino acids. CDR1 is LGHNA and CDR2 is YSLEER in the germline V gene. Trimming removed 1 base from V and 3 bases from J, with 11 bases in between.